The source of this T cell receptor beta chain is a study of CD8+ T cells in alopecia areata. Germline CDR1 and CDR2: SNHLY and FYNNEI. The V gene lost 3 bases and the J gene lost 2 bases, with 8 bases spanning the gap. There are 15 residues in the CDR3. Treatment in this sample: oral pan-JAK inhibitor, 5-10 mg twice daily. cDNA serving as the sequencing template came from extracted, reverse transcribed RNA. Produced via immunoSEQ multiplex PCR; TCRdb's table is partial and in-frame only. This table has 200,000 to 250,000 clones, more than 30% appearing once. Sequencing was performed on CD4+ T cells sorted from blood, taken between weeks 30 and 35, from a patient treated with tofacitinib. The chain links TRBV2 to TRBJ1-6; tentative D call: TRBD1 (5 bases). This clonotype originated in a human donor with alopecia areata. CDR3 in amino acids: CASSDGGAYNSPLHF. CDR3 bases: TGTGCCAGCAGTGACGGGGGTGCCTATAATTCACCCCTCCACTTT.